This is a list of T cell receptor beta chains from one sample in a study of monozygotic twins with inflammatory bowel disease. TCRdb reprocessed the 5' RACE reads and keeps a single row for each CDR3 protein, giving no DNA. Its table records about 380,000 distinct CDR3 sequences. The material sequenced was blood. Receptors originate from a human donor with ulcerative colitis or Crohn's disease, or a healthy co-twin of an affected twin (not recorded which). The CDR3 runs from the conserved cysteine through the conserved F or W.

V gene	CDR3 length	J gene	CDR3 protein
TRBV6-1	15	TRBJ1-2	CASTQTGGITYGYTF
TRBV6-2/TRBV6-3	15	TRBJ2-4	CASSYWDRGKNIQYF
TRBV6-5	13	TRBJ1-5	CASSGREGQPQHF
TRBV20-1	11	TRBJ2-7	CSAGRGYEQYF
TRBV7-2	13	TRBJ2-5	CASSLVWQETQYF
TRBV5-1	16	TRBJ2-1	CASSLGVPQGADEQFF
TRBV7-2	13	TRBJ2-5	CASSWEREETQYF
TRBV20-1	15	TRBJ2-2	CSARDQQGGAGELFF
TRBV6-2/TRBV6-3	13	TRBJ2-5	CASRPHSGSSQYF
TRBV7-2	14	TRBJ1-2	CASSFGPGPVGYTF
TRBV9	16	TRBJ1-5	CASSVDPNGGNQPQHF
TRBV7-9	13	TRBJ1-1	CASSFSPNTEAFF
TRBV6-5	13	TRBJ2-7	CASSYSRSYEQYF
TRBV6-5	16	TRBJ2-2	CASSYLGVPNTGELFF
TRBV6-1	16	TRBJ2-1	CASSDGGTPTYNEQFF
TRBV15	16	TRBJ2-3	CATSFGTSGATDTQYF
TRBV20-1	12	TRBJ2-3	CSAPERENTQYF
TRBV6-5	13	TRBJ2-2	CATQIVDTGELFF
TRBV28	13	TRBJ2-3	CASSFWGADTQYF
TRBV5-4	13	TRBJ2-3	CASSVAGAYTQYF
TRBV5-6	14	TRBJ2-5	CATARRGAGETQYF
TRBV20-1	15	TRBJ2-5	CSAVQPGPQQETQYF
TRBV12-3/TRBV12-4	20	TRBJ2-2	CASSLSFSEIGTTNTGELFF
TRBV5-1	16	TRBJ2-6	CASTTRGGSGANVLTF
TRBV12-3/TRBV12-4	16	TRBJ1-3	CASSFYHPSLGNTIYF
TRBV27	13	TRBJ1-2	CASSLGENYGYTF
TRBV4-3	17	TRBJ2-7	CASSQASGPPVTYEQYF
TRBV7-2	14	TRBJ1-3	CASRISGTGNTIYF
TRBV18	16	TRBJ2-2	CASSPQRQGRTGELFF
TRBV9	14	TRBJ2-7	CASSLTGGSDEQYF
TRBV5-1	13	TRBJ1-6	CASSLSGRGPLHF
TRBV2	16	TRBJ1-1	CASSEAGGGEQAEAFF
TRBV9	18	TRBJ2-7	CASSVYPSAGQGINEQYF
TRBV29-1	15	TRBJ2-5	CSVERLAGVQETQYF
TRBV30	13	TRBJ1-2	CAWSDSGLGGYTF
TRBV9	16	TRBJ2-7	CASSVSPGQGYYEQYF
TRBV7-3	16	TRBJ2-2	CASSFQRAANTGELFF
TRBV7-2	15	TRBJ2-7	CASSPRVAGGGEQYF
TRBV4-1	14	TRBJ1-1	CASSPIDGRTEAFF
TRBV5-1	15	TRBJ2-2	CASSFTRVTTGELFF
TRBV5-1	15	TRBJ2-7	CASSTGMGREAEQYF
TRBV18	12	TRBJ2-7	CASSPGRVEQYF
TRBV15	14	TRBJ1-2	CATSRDGKGYGYTF
TRBV6-2/TRBV6-3	11	TRBJ2-7	CASGIGYEQYF
TRBV6-1	16	TRBJ2-3	CASSPGLGASTDTQYF
TRBV7-2	13	TRBJ1-1	CASSLTGITEAFF
TRBV30	13	TRBJ1-1	CAWSLTGDTEAFF
TRBV20-1	15	TRBJ2-5	CSASSPTGYQETQYF
TRBV18	14	TRBJ2-5	CASSPPEVRETQYF
TRBV9	15	TRBJ2-4	CASSLEGQGGGIQYF
TRBV28	17	TRBJ2-1	CASSPSPTSRSGTEQFF
TRBV29-1	16	TRBJ1-1	CSVEVGVVRGRTEAFF
TRBV9	15	TRBJ1-6	CASSLTDRANSPLHF
TRBV5-1	15	TRBJ2-1	CASSLGSGESNEQFF
TRBV12-3/TRBV12-4	17	TRBJ2-2	CASRKEDRVANTGELFF
TRBV6-2/TRBV6-3	14	TRBJ2-3	CASSYRLWADTQYF
TRBV19	15	TRBJ2-3	CASSMTGIRTDTQYF
TRBV4-3	15	TRBJ2-2	CASSQDRLAGGELFF
TRBV20-1	17	TRBJ1-4	CSARVGQADLTNEKLFF
TRBV12-3/TRBV12-4	14	TRBJ2-7	CASRYIQGPGEQYF